Below are 28 T cell receptor beta chains sequenced from a single sample in a study of T cell changes during pregnancy in multiple sclerosis. Profiling relied on immunoSEQ multiplex PCR, and the TCRdb table lists in-frame clones only, not all of them. The sample lists about 45,000 clones; 85% to 90% were seen once. The sample here was CD4+ T cells from peripheral blood mononuclear cells, taken in the first trimester of pregnancy. The source is a female donor with multiple sclerosis, enrolled in a pregnancy study.

V usage is TRBV2 and J usage is TRBJ1-2; the D gene is possibly TRBD1 (5 bases). CDR1 is SNHLY, CDR2 FYNNEI, per germline. The CDR3 extends over 13 amino acids. Deletions cut 6 bases from V and 4 bases from J, with 12 bases between. The chain's CDR3 is CASRDTAGYGYTF. The CDR3 DNA is TGTGCCAGCAGGGACACAGCCGGCTATGGCTACACCTTC.

For the CDR3, the DNA is TGTGCCAGCAGTTTCCGACAGGGGGCATCCGGGGAGCTGTTTTTT. Residues: CASSFRQGASGELFF. V is TRBV6-5 and J is TRBJ2-2; 10 nucleotides align to TRBD1. Trimming at V came to 4 bases and at J to 6 bases, leaving 5 bases not matched to a gene. This CDR3 region has 15 residues. Germline V gives CDR1 MNHEY, CDR2 SVGAGI.

The chain carries TRBV7-9 and TRBJ1-2, with D possibly being TRBD1 (6 bases). The germline CDR1 and CDR2 sequences are SEHNR and FQNEAQ (reference sequence). The CDR3 covers 14 residues. With 3 bases removed from V and 3 bases from J, the gap between germline ends came to 11 bases. In DNA, the CDR3 is TGTGCCAGCAGCTTTAGTAGGACAGACTATGGCTACACCTTC. Amino acids: CASSFSRTDYGYTF.

The chain combines TRBV6-6 with TRBJ2-2; 10 positions agree with TRBD1. The CDR3 sequence is 16 residues long. The germline V gene encodes CDR1 MNHNY and CDR2 SVGAGI (reference sequence). V shed 5 bases, J shed 1 base, and the junction held 4 bases outside the gene matches. For the CDR3, the DNA is TGTGCCAGCAGTATGACAGGGGGCAGGAACACCGGGGAGCTGTTTTTT. This codes for CASSMTGGRNTGELFF.

The CDR3 DNA follows: TGTGCCACCAGCAGAGCGGGGACAGGGGGAGTCCGAGGGGCCAACGTCCTGACTTTC. Translation: CATSRAGTGGVRGANVLTF. The genes are TRBV15 and TRBJ2-6, with TRBD1 matching 11 bases. The CDR3 is 19 amino acids. Trimming cost V 1 base and J 4 bases; bases outside gene matches: 9. Germline CDR1 and CDR2: LNHNV and YYDKDF (reference sequence).

The chain links TRBV6-1 to TRBJ2-7; TRBD1 might be the D (5 bases). V was clipped by 7 bases and J by 0 bases, with 7 bases between them. Germline V gene lookup returns CDR1 MNHNS and CDR2 SASEGT. There are 12 residues in the CDR3. The CDR3 region is CASKTVSYEQYF. In DNA, the CDR3 is TGTGCCAGCAAGACAGTCTCCTACGAGCAGTACTTC.

The CDR3 is CASSYSRRVDYGYTF. CDR3 sequence (DNA): TGTGCCAGCAGTTACTCGCGCAGGGTTGACTATGGCTACACCTTC. This chain uses TRBV6-5 with TRBJ1-2, with D maybe TRBD1 (5 bases). This CDR3 has 15 amino acids. Trimming shortened V by 0 bases and J by 3 bases, and 11 bases separated the two germline ends. CDR1 MNHEY and CDR2 SVGAGI come from the germline V gene.

The chain uses TRBV11-3 and TRBJ2-7; D remains unclear. V was pared by 3 bases and J by 2 bases, with 11 bases between. The germline CDR1 and CDR2 sequences are SGHNT and YENEEA. The CDR3 contains 14 residues. CDR3 amino acids: CASSFKEPTYEQYF. CDR3 bases: TGTGCCAGCAGCTTTAAGGAGCCAACCTACGAGCAGTACTTC.

This chain joins TRBV29-1 and TRBJ2-7; TRBD1 aligns across 7 bases. Germline V gene data show CDR1 as SQVTM and CDR2 as ANQGSEA. V dropped 4 bases and J dropped 0; count of bases not matched to a gene: 6. This CDR3 region has 14 residues. The CDR3 DNA reads as TGCAGCGTTGGCGGCAGGGGGAGCTCCTACGAGCAGTACTTC. Its translation: CSVGGRGSSYEQYF.

The sample holds one count of this clone. The CDR3 DNA follows: TGTGCCAGCAGTGGCGCCACAGGCTCTTATGGCTACACCTTC. The encoded protein is CASSGATGSYGYTF. The chain carries TRBV27 and TRBJ1-2, with TRBD1 as a possible D gene (5 bases). In germline, CDR1 is MNHEY, CDR2 SMNVEV (reference sequence). Trimming shortened V by 5 bases and J by 5 bases, and 15 bases separated the two germline ends. This CDR3 has 14 amino acids.

The chain links TRBV5-1 to TRBJ2-1; TRBD2 agrees at 7 bases. V trimming: 2 bases; J trimming: 6 bases; junction bases outside the gene matches: 8. CDR1 SGHRS and CDR2 YFSETQ come from the germline V gene. The CDR3 has 15 amino acids. Here the CDR3 reads CASSFSGGGSNEQFF. The CDR3 DNA reads as TGCGCCAGCAGCTTCTCGGGAGGAGGGTCCAATGAGCAGTTCTTC.

This clone was seen a few times. This chain links TRBV9 with TRBJ2-7; TRBD2 might be the D (6 bases). Per the germline V gene, CDR1 is SGDLS and CDR2 is YYNGEE. This CDR3 has 15 amino acids. Between the trimmed V and J ends, which lost 3 bases and 3 bases, there was a span of 16 bases. DNA of the CDR3: TGTGCCAGCAGCGAGGACCTAGCGCCGAGCTACGAGCAGTACTTC. Residues: CASSEDLAPSYEQYF. The full variable domain, in which reference TRBV9 and TRBJ2-7 provide the parts outside the CDR3, is DSGVTQTPKHLITATGQRVTLRCSPRSGDLSVYWYQQSLDQGLQFLIQYYNGEERAKGNILERFSAQQFPDLHSELNLSSLELGDSALYFCASSEDLAPSYEQYFGPGTRLTVT.

The chain couples TRBV2 to TRBJ1-4, with D unresolved. Trimming shortened V by 5 bases and J by 1 base, and 20 bases separated the two germline ends. This CDR3 contains 18 residues. Germline values: CDR1 SNHLY, CDR2 FYNNEI. The CDR3 here is CASSSRRFGGGTNEKLFF. DNA of the CDR3: TGTGCCAGCAGTTCTCGGCGGTTTGGAGGAGGAACTAATGAAAAACTGTTTTTT.

The rearrangement links TRBV21-1 to TRBJ2-7; no check of the table's D call, TRBD1, against the DNA was made. TRBV21-1 is given as a pseudogene. The CDR3 totals 13 residues. DNA for the CDR3: TGTGCCAGCAGGGGCCACCCATCCTACGAGCAGTACTTC. Translation gives CASRGHPSYEQYF.

This clone was counted a single time. The chain joins TRBV10-2 to TRBJ2-6; 9 bases map to TRBD1. The CDR3 contains 20 residues. Germline V gene sequence: CDR1 WSHSY, CDR2 SAAADI. V shed 5 bases and J 0 bases; nucleotides not matched to a gene: 14. CDR3 region: CASSKRNGGTGSSGANVLTF. CDR3 DNA sequence: TGCGCCAGCAGTAAACGAAACGGGGGGACAGGGAGCTCTGGGGCCAACGTCCTGACTTTC.

The chain recombines TRBV7-6 with TRBJ2-2; TRBD2 matches 12 bases. The CDR3 totals 18 residues. Per the germline V gene, CDR1 is SGHVS and CDR2 is FNYEAQ. V dropped 1 base and J dropped 8; count of bases not matched to a gene: 11. DNA for the CDR3: TGTGCCAGCAGCTTAGGGACTAGCGGGGCCGCGGGTTCTGGGGAGCTGTTTTTT. Its protein product is CASSLGTSGAAGSGELFF.

The chain employs TRBV6-1 and TRBJ1-1, with 7 bases fitting TRBD1. Trimming at V came to 5 bases and at J to 4 bases, leaving 4 bases not matched to a gene. The CDR3 has 13 residues. Germline CDR1 reads MNHNS; CDR2 reads SASEGT. CDR3 sequence: CASSPRQGTEAFF. Written as DNA, the CDR3 is TGTGCCAGCAGTCCAAGACAGGGCACTGAAGCTTTCTTT.

The chain employs TRBV6-6 and TRBJ2-1; 15 bases agree with TRBD2. Germline CDR1 reads MNHNY; CDR2 reads SVGAGI (reference sequence). The CDR3 spans 16 residues. Trimming cost V 4 bases and J 9 bases; bases outside gene matches: 7. The CDR3 region is CASSWTSGRGYGEQFF. CDR3 DNA sequence: TGTGCCAGCAGTTGGACTAGCGGGAGGGGATACGGTGAGCAGTTCTTC.

The rearrangement uses TRBV30 and TRBJ2-1; the D gene is possibly TRBD2 (5 bases). The CDR3 is 17 residues long. Germline V gives CDR1 GTSNPN, CDR2 SVGIG (reference sequence). Deletions cut 3 bases from V and 5 bases from J, with 23 bases between. CDR3: CAWRATSWTGFNNEQFF. The DNA of the CDR3 is TGTGCCTGGAGGGCGACAAGTTGGACGGGATTTAACAATGAGCAGTTCTTC.

The chain joins TRBV28 to TRBJ1-1, with D perhaps matching TRBD1 (6 bases). The CDR3 runs 13 residues. In germline, CDR1 is MDHEN, CDR2 SYDVKM. V lost 6 bases and J 4 bases, leaving 12 bases between the germline ends. This CDR3 reads CASRPGALTEAFF. CDR3 coding DNA: TGTGCCAGCAGGCCAGGGGCACTCACTGAAGCTTTCTTT.

This clone was recorded only once. Sequence at one end of the junction differs from germline and may be a read error. The chain is built from TRBV5-1 and TRBJ2-2, with D maybe TRBD1 (5 bases). Germline V gene lookup returns CDR1 SGHRS and CDR2 YFSETQ. This CDR3 has 15 amino acids. Here the CDR3 DNA reads TGCGCCAGCAGCTTGGACGGCTTGGACACCGGAGAGCTGTTTTTT. Encoded protein: CASSLDGLDTGELFF.

This clone has a handful of counts. The chain joins TRBV5-1 to TRBJ2-2, with 9 bases aligning to TRBD2. V shed 0 bases, J shed 7 bases, and the junction held 4 bases outside the gene matches. The germline CDR1 and CDR2 sequences are SGHRS and YFSETQ. CDR3 length: 15 amino acids. The CDR3 DNA sequence: TGCGCCAGCAGCTTGGTAGCGGGAGCAAACGGGGAGCTGTTTTTT. This gives the protein CASSLVAGANGELFF. Using reference TRBV5-1 and TRBJ2-2 for the parts outside the CDR3, the full variable domain is KAGVTQTPRYLIKTRGQQVTLSCSPISGHRSVSWYQQTPGQGLQFLFEYFSETQRNKGNFPGRFSGRQFSNSRSEMNVSTLELGDSALYLCASSLVAGANGELFFGEGSRLTVL.

The chain recombines TRBV30 with TRBJ2-7, with TRBD2 identical over 9 bases. CDR3 length: 15 amino acids. Germline V gives CDR1 GTSNPN, CDR2 SVGIG (reference sequence). Trimming removed 0 bases from V and 5 bases from J; junction bases left unmatched: 8. The CDR3 spells CAWSVASGKLNEQYF. DNA for the CDR3: TGTGCCTGGAGTGTGGCTAGCGGGAAGTTGAACGAGCAGTACTTC.

The chain employs TRBV19 and TRBJ1-1, with a possible D match to TRBD1 (6 bases). V was shortened by 6 bases and J by 6 bases, with 14 bases between the two germline ends. Germline V gene data show CDR1 as LNHDA and CDR2 as SQIVND (reference sequence). This CDR3 is built from 13 residues. The CDR3 protein is CASRLQGSAEAFF. CDR3 coding DNA: TGTGCCAGTAGACTACAGGGAAGCGCTGAAGCTTTCTTT.

The chain uses TRBV2 and TRBJ2-2; TRBD1 matches at 9 bases. The germline V gene encodes CDR1 SNHLY and CDR2 FYNNEI. Trimming at V came to 7 bases and at J to 4 bases, leaving 13 bases not matched to a gene. The CDR3 runs 17 residues. The DNA of the CDR3 is TGTGCCAGCATCGGACAGGGGATTGGGCCTACCACCGGGGAGCTGTTTTTT. It translates to CASIGQGIGPTTGELFF.

The V call is TRBV29-1, the J call TRBJ2-2, with TRBD2 matching over 10 bases. The CDR3 covers 14 residues. CDR1 is SQVTM and CDR2 is ANQGSEA in the germline V gene. With 4 bases clipped from V and 6 bases from J, the junction kept 5 bases outside the gene matches. CDR3 in amino acids: CSVAPSGSSGELFF. Here the CDR3 DNA reads TGCAGCGTTGCGCCTAGCGGGAGTTCCGGGGAGCTGTTTTTT.

This clone came up once. The chain recombines TRBV11-1 with TRBJ2-3; 11 nucleotides align to TRBD2. Losses at the gene ends were 0 bases for V and 2 bases for J; bases not matched to a gene: 7. The CDR3 spans 18 residues. The germline CDR1 and CDR2 sequences are SGHAT and FQDESV (reference sequence). CDR3 residues: CASSLASGLAGYTDTQYF. The CDR3 nucleotides are TGTGCCAGCAGCTTAGCTTCCGGACTAGCGGGCTACACAGATACGCAGTATTTT.

V gene TRBV2 combines with J gene TRBJ2-1; D is possibly TRBD2 (6 bases). Germline V gene data show CDR1 as SNHLY and CDR2 as FYNNEI. The CDR3 sequence is 13 residues long. Trimming took off 6 bases at V and 9 bases at J, with 15 bases between the two ends. The CDR3 DNA is TGTGCCAGCAGCGACCGACTAGTTACTGAGCAGTTCTTC. Residues: CASSDRLVTEQFF. Combining the CDR3 with reference TRBV2 and TRBJ2-1 gives the whole variable domain EPEVTQTPSHQVTQMGQEVILRCVPISNHLYFYWYRQILGQKVEFLVSFYNNEISEKSEIFDDQFSVERPDGSNFTLKIRSTKLEDSAMYFCASSDRLVTEQFFGPGTRLTVL.